This T cell receptor (beta chain) is from a study of a mutant IDH1 vaccine in newly diagnosed glioma (dated by TCRdb to about 2021). Regarding the research as a whole: Vaccination was initiated 4-6 weeks after radiotherapy alone, or concurrently with temozolomide cycles in the chemotherapy-containing groups. Prior to enrollment, standard therapy consisting of radiotherapy alone, temozolomide alone, or radiochemotherapy with temozolomide had been administered to patients, with the combination being received by most patients. Six visits were used for peripheral blood collection: V03 (baseline), V05, V07, V10, V12 and V13. Visit V12 was the week-35 safety follow-up and visit V13 was the week-47 end of study. Of the approximately 30 treated patients, approximately 60% were male and about 38% were female, and the mean age was roughly 38 years. Longitudinal TCRB deep sequencing was performed for 20 to 30 treated patients wherever samples were available for exploratory analyses. Points the paper makes about the study in general: Pseudoprogression seemed to be unrelated to changes in the top peripheral T cell clonotypes found by TCRB sequencing. Across multiple MHC alleles, vaccine-induced immune responses were seen in just over 90% of patients. PBMC samples for TCRB deep sequencing were selected based on availability. The authors stated that sample limitations prevented analyses of patient blood samples from being reproduced.

Receptor libraries were prepared by the immunoSEQ multiplex PCR assay. The hsTCRB Kit was used according to the manufacturer's protocol to amplify rearranged TCR beta chain sequences. TCRB libraries were sequenced on an Illumina MiSeq. Turning to the authors' computational methods: Demultiplexing, trimming and gene mapping were performed with the kit vendor's proprietary platform. TCRdb took this table from immuneACCESS and kept in-frame rearrangements with V and J called. Such tables lack part of the clones; where checked against another copy, unresolved V genes explain under half of the gap, and the rest is unexplained. V, J and clone size are taken as reported in that table, and D and trimming were inferred from the DNA itself. Across this sample there are 30,000 to 40,000 clones, with about 86% seen only once. Of the sample, 12% is held by the ten largest clones. About this clone: What antigen it recognizes has not been identified. Base qualities are not at hand, and no much larger clone is one base apart.

What the time point label conveys for this sample: week 47, end of study. Every vaccine dose consisted of 300 ug of a 20-mer mutant IDH1 peptide in Montanide, administered subcutaneously together with topical imiquimod. Eight vaccinations were administered to patients in weeks 1, 3, 5, 7, 11, 15, 19 and 23, corresponding to visits V03 through V10. The donors had newly diagnosed IDH1-mutant astrocytomas of WHO grade 3 or 4 that showed loss of nuclear ATRX. The samples were drawn from NOA16, a multicentre, single-arm, open-label phase I trial in Germany that tested a mutant IDH1 peptide vaccine in humans for the first time. Genomic DNA for TCRB sequencing was isolated from EDTA blood with the DNeasy Blood and Tissue Kit. Deletion took 5 bases off V and 9 bases off J, with a span of 17 bases between the germline ends. The CDR3 goes from the cysteine to the phenylalanine over 14 residues. This entry keeps only the CDR3 DNA: 42 bases, framed from base 1. From a lookup of the germline V gene, CDR1 and CDR2 are MNHNS and SASEGT.

This receptor chain uses TRBV6-1 and TRBJ1-3; no D segment can be confidently identified. The material sequenced was PBMCs, taken from a glioma patient whose treatment included an IDH1 peptide vaccine. The sequence came from a woman aged 25-40 years with glioma. The CDR3 here reads CASSPGVGSGTIYF. DNA sequence: TGTGCCAGCAGTCCCGGGGTTGGGTCAGGCACCATATATTTT.